This T cell receptor (beta chain) derives from a study of blood T cell repertoires in COVID-19. About the research overall: T cells, B-cell-depleted T cells, or PBMCs supplied cDNA or gDNA.

Germline lookup yields CDR1 SGDLS and CDR2 YYNGEE. The CDR3 length is 13 residues. V shed 5 bases and J shed 7 bases, with 16 bases lying between them. In the authors' workflow: Amplification with reference gene primers provided the estimates of nucleated cell counts. The protocol was immunoSEQ multiplex PCR, while the TCRdb copy is restricted to in-frame clones and leaves out a portion. D and trimming were read from the DNA, whereas the V and J calls and clone size are those reported in that table. The table has around 50,000 clones, less than 85% seen once. This clone was found once. V gene TRBV9 combines with J gene TRBJ2-7, with D maybe TRBD2 (6 bases). Sequenced input: peripheral blood. The sequence derives from a human donor in a cohort sampled during active COVID-19. The CDR3 here is CASSATTRGEQYF. CDR3 DNA sequence: TGTGCCAGCAGTGCTACGACCCGGGGGGAGCAGTACTTC.